This TCR beta chain emerged from a study of response to subunit inactivated influenza vaccine. TCRdb reanalysed the RT-PCR reads using MiXCR and keeps one entry per CDR3 protein. The sample contains about 530,000 distinct CDR3 sequences, 10% to 15% of which appear only once. The CDR3 has 15 residues. CDR1 and CDR2 (germline): SGHRS, YFSETQ. V dropped 4 bases and J dropped 5; count of bases not matched to a gene: 6. Study findings and constraints: Seasonal influenza vaccination, on each occasion, was suggested by the authors to recruit few new T cells.

This clonotype came up a few times. The antigen remains unidentified. Sequenced here: PBMCs from blood, sampled on the day of vaccination. This receptor was obtained from a man aged 50-60 years who received an inactivated influenza vaccine. The rearrangement links TRBV5-1 to TRBJ2-5; the match to TRBD1 covers 12 bases. The CDR3 region is CASSGTGGRQETQYF. The CDR3 nucleotides read TGCGCCAGCAGCGGGACAGGGGGCCGTCAGGAGACCCAGTACTTC.